The sample holds one count of the clone carrying this TCR beta chain. Its matching antigen is unknown. This CDR3 contains 17 residues. Germline CDR1 and CDR2: SGHDT and YYEEEE. V trimming: 4 bases; J trimming: 1 base; junction bases outside the gene matches: 10. This sample is drawn from a study of cytomegalovirus exposure and HLA in healthy donors. Overall study findings and caveats: The dataset shows that most TCR sequences were rare, while some public TCRs occurred in many donors. In a later analysis, TCR beta V- and J-gene trimming showed a link to a missense DCLRE1C variant.

PCR was performed using 60 Vbeta and 13 Jbeta primers. The table came from immunoSEQ multiplex PCR; TCRdb's copy has only in-frame clones and leaves some out. The profile shows 170,000 or so clones, about 83% of them singletons. The clonotype originates from a girl aged 10 to 17 in good health and CMV-seropositive. V usage is TRBV5-6 and J usage is TRBJ1-5; TRBD1 matches at 8 bases. Sequencing input: PBMCs. The CDR3 spells CASSLRGTGLSNQPQHF. The CDR3 nucleotides read TGTGCCAGCAGCCTGCGGGGGACAGGCCTGAGCAATCAGCCCCAGCATTTT.